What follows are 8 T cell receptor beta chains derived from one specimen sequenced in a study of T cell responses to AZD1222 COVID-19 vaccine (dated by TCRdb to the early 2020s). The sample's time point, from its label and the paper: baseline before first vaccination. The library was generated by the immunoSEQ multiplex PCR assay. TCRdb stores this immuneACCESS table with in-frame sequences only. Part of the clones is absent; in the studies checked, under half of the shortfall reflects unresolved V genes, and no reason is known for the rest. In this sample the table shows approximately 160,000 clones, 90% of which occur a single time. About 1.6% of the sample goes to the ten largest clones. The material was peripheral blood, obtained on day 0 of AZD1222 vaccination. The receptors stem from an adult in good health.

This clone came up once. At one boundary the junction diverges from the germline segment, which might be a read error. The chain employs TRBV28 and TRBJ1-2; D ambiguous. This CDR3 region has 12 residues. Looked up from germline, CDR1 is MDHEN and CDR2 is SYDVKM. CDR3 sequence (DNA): TGTGCCAGCAGCTTATCAGTTTGGGGCTACACCTTC. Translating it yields CASSLSVWGYTF.

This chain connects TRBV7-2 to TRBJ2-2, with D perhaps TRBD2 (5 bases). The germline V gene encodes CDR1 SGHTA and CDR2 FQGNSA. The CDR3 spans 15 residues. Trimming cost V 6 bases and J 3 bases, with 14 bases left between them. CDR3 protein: CASRPTGIDTGELFF. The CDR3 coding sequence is TGTGCCAGCAGGCCCACGGGGATTGACACCGGGGAGCTGTTTTTT. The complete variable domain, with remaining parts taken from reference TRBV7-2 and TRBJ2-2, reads GAGVSQSPSNKVTEKGKDVELRCDPISGHTALYWYRQSLGQGLEFLIYFQGNSAPDKSGLPSDRFSAERTGGSVSTLTIQRTQQEDSAVYLCASRPTGIDTGELFFGEGSRLTVL.

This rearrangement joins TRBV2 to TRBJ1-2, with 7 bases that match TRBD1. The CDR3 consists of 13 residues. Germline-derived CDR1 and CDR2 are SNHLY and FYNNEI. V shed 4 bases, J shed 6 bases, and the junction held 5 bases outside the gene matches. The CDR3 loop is CASSGTGVNGYTF. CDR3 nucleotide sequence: TGTGCCAGCAGTGGTACAGGGGTGAATGGCTACACCTTC.

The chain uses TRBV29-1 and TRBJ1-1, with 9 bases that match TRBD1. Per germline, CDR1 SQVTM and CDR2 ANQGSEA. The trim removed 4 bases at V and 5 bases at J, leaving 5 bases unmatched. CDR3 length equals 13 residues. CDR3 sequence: CSVVPGQGTEAFF. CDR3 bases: TGCAGCGTTGTTCCGGGACAGGGAACTGAAGCTTTCTTT. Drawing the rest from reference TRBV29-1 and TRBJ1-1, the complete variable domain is SAVISQKPSRDICQRGTSLTIQCQVDSQVTMMFWYRQQPGQSLTLIATANQGSEATYESGFVIDKFPISRPNLTFSTLTVSNMSPEDSSIYLCSVVPGQGTEAFFGQGTRLTVV.

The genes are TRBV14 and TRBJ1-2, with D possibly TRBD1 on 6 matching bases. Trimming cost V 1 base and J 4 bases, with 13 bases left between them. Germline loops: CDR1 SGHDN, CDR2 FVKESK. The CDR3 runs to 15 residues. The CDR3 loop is CASSQGGAGAYGYTF. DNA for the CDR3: TGTGCCAGCAGCCAAGGAGGGGCAGGGGCCTATGGCTACACCTTC.

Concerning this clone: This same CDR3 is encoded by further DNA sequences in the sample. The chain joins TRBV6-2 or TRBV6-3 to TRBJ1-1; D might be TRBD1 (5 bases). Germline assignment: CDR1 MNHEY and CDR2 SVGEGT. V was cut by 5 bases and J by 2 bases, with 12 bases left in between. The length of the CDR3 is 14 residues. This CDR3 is CASSPGRVNTEAFF. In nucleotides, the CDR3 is TGTGCCAGCAGTCCGGGACGGGTTAACACTGAAGCTTTCTTT.

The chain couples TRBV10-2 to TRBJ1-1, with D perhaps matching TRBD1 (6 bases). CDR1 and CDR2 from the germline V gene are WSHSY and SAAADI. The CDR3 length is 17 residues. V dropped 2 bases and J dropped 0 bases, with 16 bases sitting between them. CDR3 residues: CASSERGRGIMNTEAFF. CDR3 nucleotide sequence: TGCGCCAGCAGTGAGAGGGGCAGGGGCATCATGAACACTGAAGCTTTCTTT.

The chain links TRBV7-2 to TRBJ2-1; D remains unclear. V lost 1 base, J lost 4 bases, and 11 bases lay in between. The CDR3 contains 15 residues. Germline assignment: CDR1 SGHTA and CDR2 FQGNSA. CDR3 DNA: TGTGCCAGCAGCTTAGGGTGGACCTTATACAATGAGCAGTTCTTC. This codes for CASSLGWTLYNEQFF.